Below, 15 T cell receptor beta chains from the same sample are listed, as sequenced in a study of blood T cell repertoires in COVID-19 (dated by TCRdb to 2020 to 2021). Library method: the immunoSEQ multiplex PCR assay. The source is immuneACCESS, and TCRdb retained only in-frame sequences with V and J called. Part of the clones is not carried over; for the studies checked, unresolved V genes explain less than half of this, and the remainder is unexplained. In this sample the table shows 430,000 or so clones, around nine tenths of which occur a single time. 1.2% to 1.5% of the sample goes to the ten largest clones. Sequenced material: PBMCs or T cells enriched from blood (not recorded which). These receptors all stem from a woman younger than 30 who had been exposed to COVID-19.

The J gene is TRBJ2-5, the V gene TRBV6-2 or TRBV6-3; possibly TRBD1 for D (6 bases). V was cut by 5 bases and J by 0 bases, with 16 bases left in between. Germline loops: CDR1 MNHEY, CDR2 SVGEGT. The CDR3 sequence is 16 residues long. CDR3: CASSLGAIEYQETQYF. CDR3 in DNA: TGTGCCAGCAGTCTGGGGGCGATCGAGTACCAAGAGACCCAGTACTTC.

Comment on this clone: Distinct nucleotide sequences in the sample also encode this CDR3. The chain recombines TRBV2 with TRBJ2-7, with 9 bases aligning to TRBD2. The CDR3 length is 12 residues. Germline CDR1 and CDR2: SNHLY and FYNNEI. V lost 4 bases to trimming and J lost 6 bases; unmatched junction nucleotides: 1. The CDR3 DNA sequence: TGTGCCAGCAGTGGACTAGCGGTCGAGCAGTACTTC. Encoded protein: CASSGLAVEQYF.

This clone is a singleton in its sample. The chain is built from TRBV10-3 and TRBJ2-2; possibly TRBD2 for D (5 bases). With 4 bases removed from V and 3 bases from J, the gap between germline ends came to 9 bases. The CDR3 is made up of 14 amino acids. The germline CDR1 and CDR2 sequences are ENHRY and SYGVKD. CDR3 region: CAISVGDYTGELFF. DNA of the CDR3: TGTGCCATCAGTGTCGGGGATTACACCGGGGAGCTGTTTTTT.

This clone was found a few times. This sequence joins TRBV6-1 and TRBJ2-7, with 15 bases fitting TRBD2. Per the germline V gene, CDR1 is MNHNS and CDR2 is SASEGT. This CDR3 has 16 residues. V was clipped by 6 bases and J by 4 bases; unmatched bases: 7. The CDR3 loop reads CASSESGLAGGYEQYF. Here the CDR3 DNA reads TGTGCCAGCAGCGAAAGCGGACTAGCGGGAGGGTACGAGCAGTACTTC.

The chain combines TRBV10-3 with TRBJ2-1; D call uncertain. Germline values: CDR1 ENHRY, CDR2 SYGVKD. V shed 3 bases and J shed 3 bases, with 3 bases lying between them. The CDR3 has 12 amino acids. CDR3 sequence reads: CAISDSYNEQFF. CDR3 bases: TGTGCCATCAGTGACAGCTACAATGAGCAGTTCTTC.

The chain combines TRBV10-2 with TRBJ2-3; TRBD2 matches at 11 bases. The trim removed 7 bases at V and 4 bases at J, leaving 4 bases unmatched. Per the germline V gene, CDR1 is WSHSY and CDR2 is SAAADI. This CDR3 is built from 14 residues. The CDR3: CASNLAGGADTQYF. The DNA of the CDR3 is TGCGCCAGCAATCTAGCGGGAGGCGCAGATACGCAGTATTTT.

V is TRBV5-1 and J is TRBJ2-1; 9 positions match TRBD1. The CDR3 consists of 15 residues. Germline V gene data show CDR1 as SGHRS and CDR2 as YFSETQ. J was trimmed by 9 bases and V by 4 bases; bases with no gene match: 11. CDR3: CASSPNTGTGFEQFF. CDR3 sequence (DNA): TGCGCCAGCAGCCCCAACACCGGGACAGGGTTTGAGCAGTTCTTC.

The rearrangement uses TRBV25-1 and TRBJ2-2, with D hard to call. Germline-derived CDR1 and CDR2 are MGHDK and SYGVNS. The CDR3 extends over 12 amino acids. The V gene lost 3 bases and the J gene lost 6 bases, with 5 bases spanning the gap. CDR3 bases: TGTGCCAGCAGTGACTTCTCCGGGGAGCTGTTTTTT. This gives the protein CASSDFSGELFF.

This chain links TRBV19 with TRBJ1-1; D remains unclear. The CDR3 contains 12 residues. Per the germline V gene, CDR1 is LNHDA and CDR2 is SQIVND (reference sequence). Trimming pared 8 bases from V and 4 bases from J, leaving 11 bases between. CDR3 sequence reads: CASLNGITEAFF. CDR3 DNA: TGTGCCAGTTTAAACGGGATCACTGAAGCTTTCTTT.

V is TRBV7-8 and J is TRBJ1-5; tentative D call: TRBD1 (5 bases). CDR1 SGHVS and CDR2 FQNEAQ come from the germline V gene. Trimming stripped 0 bases from V and 1 base from J, with 7 bases between. The CDR3 length is 15 residues. The CDR3 protein is CASSLARVSNQPQHF. CDR3 sequence (DNA): TGTGCCAGCAGCTTAGCCAGGGTCAGCAATCAGCCCCAGCATTTT.

This sequence joins TRBV4-1 and TRBJ1-1, with TRBD1 as a possible D gene (6 bases). The CDR3 runs to 14 residues. With 1 base removed from V and 5 bases from J, the gap between germline ends came to 11 bases. Germline V CDR1 and CDR2: MGHRA, YSYEKL. CDR3 protein: CASSQGGLGTEAFF. The CDR3 DNA is TGCGCCAGCAGCCAAGGGGGGCTTGGGACTGAAGCTTTCTTT.

This chain uses TRBV28 with TRBJ1-2; 8 nucleotides line up with TRBD1. The CDR3 runs 15 residues. Looked up from germline, CDR1 is MDHEN and CDR2 is SYDVKM. V gave up 4 bases and J gave up 5 bases; unmatched junction bases: 9. CDR3 protein: CASSSQGQGLYGYTF. The CDR3 DNA follows: TGTGCCAGCAGTTCCCAAGGACAGGGCTTATATGGCTACACCTTC.

J is TRBJ1-1 and V is TRBV6-2 or TRBV6-3, with D tentatively TRBD1 (5 bases). Germline CDR1 is MNHEY and CDR2 is SVGEGT. This CDR3 has 14 residues. V lost 5 bases and J 4 bases, leaving 14 bases between the germline ends. The CDR3 here is CASSKWGGGTEAFF. CDR3 nucleotides: TGTGCCAGCAGTAAATGGGGCGGGGGCACTGAAGCTTTCTTT.

The chain combines TRBV6-6 with TRBJ2-7; TRBD1 might be the D (6 bases). The germline CDR1 and CDR2 sequences are MNHNY and SVGAGI (reference sequence). This CDR3 contains 14 residues. Trimming pared 5 bases from V and 8 bases from J, leaving 19 bases between. The CDR3 protein is CASSLLDSATKQYF. The CDR3 DNA follows: TGTGCCAGCAGTCTATTGGACAGCGCTACGAAGCAGTACTTC.

The rearrangement links TRBV18 to TRBJ2-1; D remains unclear. The CDR3 sequence is 18 residues long. CDR1 is KGHSH and CDR2 is LQKENI in the germline V gene. Trimming stripped 1 base from V and 0 bases from J, with 16 bases between. CDR3: CASSPQERNFRSYNEQFF. The CDR3 DNA reads as TGTGCCAGCTCACCACAGGAGAGGAATTTTCGCTCCTACAATGAGCAGTTCTTC.